These 21 T cell receptor beta chains were all obtained from the same sample, sequenced in a study of T cell responses to AZD1222 COVID-19 vaccine. Sequencing was performed with immunoSEQ multiplex PCR; in TCRdb, only in-frame clones are kept and a portion is missing. The table records about 110,000 clones, 90% to 95% of them present only once. This material consisted of peripheral blood, taken on day 0 of AZD1222 vaccination. Receptors were obtained from an adult in good health.

The count of this clone is one. This chain links TRBV5-1 with TRBJ1-2, with D unresolved. CDR3 length equals 13 residues. Germline CDR1 SGHRS, CDR2 YFSETQ. The V end lost 3 bases, the J end lost 8 bases, and 14 bases lay between the germline ends. DNA of the CDR3: TGCGCCAGCAGCTCACCCGGCCTGGGAGGCTACACCTTC. This encodes CASSSPGLGGYTF.

The genes are TRBV5-5 and TRBJ1-1; TRBD1 might be the D (5 bases). The V end lost 0 bases, the J end lost 1 base, and 10 bases lay between the germline ends. Germline-derived CDR1 and CDR2 are SGHKS and YYEKEE (reference sequence). This CDR3 is 15 amino acids long. For the CDR3, the DNA is TGTGCCAGCAGCTTGGCCGGCGGGGGGAACACTGAAGCTTTCTTT. Protein product: CASSLAGGGNTEAFF.

The chain combines TRBV3-1 (or the pseudogene TRBV3-2) with TRBJ1-1; D is unresolved. Per the germline V gene, CDR1 is LGHDT and CDR2 is YNNKEL (reference sequence). Trimming removed 2 bases from V and 4 bases from J, with 14 bases in between. This CDR3 has 15 amino acids. The CDR3 loop is CASSQHPGKGTEAFF. CDR3 DNA sequence: TGTGCCAGCAGCCAACACCCGGGGAAGGGCACTGAAGCTTTCTTT.

The table lists this clone with a few counts. J is TRBJ1-5 and V is TRBV24-1, with D hard to call. Germline CDR1 KGHDR, CDR2 SFDVKD. The V gene lost 3 bases and the J gene lost 0 bases, with 11 bases spanning the gap. The CDR3 contains 16 residues. The CDR3 reads CATSDRRQNSNQPQHF. DNA for the CDR3: TGTGCCACCAGTGATCGCCGGCAAAATAGCAATCAGCCCCAGCATTTT.

The chain joins TRBV18 to TRBJ2-1, with D possibly being TRBD2 (5 bases). Germline V lookup: CDR1 KGHSH, CDR2 LQKENI. This CDR3 has 16 residues. Trimming shortened V by 4 bases and J by 4 bases, and 17 bases separated the two germline ends. This chain's CDR3 is CASSRRTARMYNEQFF. In DNA, the CDR3 is TGTGCCAGCTCACGCCGGACTGCGCGCATGTACAATGAGCAGTTCTTC.

The chain recombines TRBV4-1 with TRBJ2-2, with 9 positions matching TRBD2. This CDR3 has 19 residues. Germline CDR1 is MGHRA and CDR2 is YSYEKL. Unmatched junction bases numbered 11, after V lost 0 bases and J lost 3 bases. CDR3 nucleotides: TGCGCCAGCAGCCAAGATCGCAGTAGCGGGAGCGTCGACACCGGGGAGCTGTTTTTT. It specifies CASSQDRSSGSVDTGELFF.

V and J are TRBV4-1 and TRBJ2-6; D is ambiguous. The V and J ends lost 1 base and 4 bases respectively, with 5 bases between them. Germline V CDR1 and CDR2: MGHRA, YSYEKL. This CDR3 is built from 14 residues. The chain's CDR3 is CASSQGGGANVLTF. CDR3 nucleotides: TGCGCCAGCAGCCAAGGCGGCGGGGCCAACGTCCTGACTTTC.

This clone appeared once. This sequence joins TRBV12-5 and TRBJ2-7; D not certain. The germline V gene has CDR1 LGHNT and CDR2 FRNRAP. This CDR3 comprises 12 residues. The V and J ends lost 6 bases and 5 bases respectively, with 11 bases between them. The CDR3 bases are TGTGCTAGTGGGATAAAGGTCCACGAGCAGTACTTC. Protein: CASGIKVHEQYF.

This clone was observed a few times. The V call is TRBV20-1, the J call TRBJ2-3; D is perhaps TRBD1 (5 bases). This CDR3 has 13 amino acids. The germline CDR1 and CDR2 sequences are DFQATT and SNEGSKA (reference sequence). The germline V and J ends were trimmed by 3 bases and 0 bases, with 7 bases remaining between them. CDR3 sequence: CSASTGSTDTQYF. The CDR3 nucleotides read TGCAGTGCTAGTACAGGCAGCACAGATACGCAGTATTTT.

The J gene is TRBJ1-5, the V gene TRBV2; D is unclear. CDR3 size: 14 residues. Germline loops: CDR1 SNHLY, CDR2 FYNNEI. With 7 bases removed from V and 4 bases from J, the gap between germline ends came to 14 bases. CDR3 loop: CASKIRESNQPQHF. CDR3 DNA: TGTGCCAGCAAAATCCGGGAGAGTAATCAGCCCCAGCATTTT.

V usage is TRBV4-3 and J usage is TRBJ1-6; a weak D match, TRBD1 (5 bases). V shed 0 bases and J shed 8 bases, with 11 bases lying between them. CDR1 and CDR2 from the germline V gene are LGHNA and YSLEER. The CDR3 runs to 15 residues. The CDR3 loop is CASSQDRQGYSPLHF. The CDR3 DNA reads TGCGCCAGCAGCCAAGATCGCCAGGGATATTCACCCCTCCACTTT.

The rearrangement uses TRBV5-1 and TRBJ1-6; D unresolved. The CDR3 is 16 residues long. Germline V gene sequence: CDR1 SGHRS, CDR2 YFSETQ. V was clipped by 1 base and J by 5 bases, with 13 bases between them. The CDR3 spells CASSLRAPGNNSPLHF. The CDR3 nucleotides are TGCGCCAGCAGCTTGAGGGCTCCCGGCAATAATTCACCCCTCCACTTT.

This chain joins TRBV5-1 and TRBJ1-5; tentative D call: TRBD1 (5 bases). Germline CDR1 and CDR2: SGHRS and YFSETQ. V lost 0 bases and J lost 6, with 13 bases in between. The CDR3 is 15 residues long. CDR3 sequence reads: CASSLEGRAGQPQHF. For the CDR3, the DNA is TGCGCCAGCAGCTTGGAGGGCAGGGCCGGTCAGCCCCAGCATTTT.

The chain has TRBV15 and TRBJ1-4, with TRBD1 matching 7 bases. Unmatched junction bases numbered 7, after V lost 3 bases and J lost 6 bases. This CDR3 is 15 amino acids long. In germline, CDR1 is LNHNV, CDR2 YYDKDF (reference sequence). The CDR3 sequence is CATSSTQDRDEKLFF. The CDR3 DNA sequence: TGTGCCACCAGCAGTACCCAAGACAGGGATGAAAAACTGTTTTTT.

This sequence joins TRBV30 and TRBJ1-1; D uncertain. The germline CDR1 and CDR2 sequences are GTSNPN and SVGIG (reference sequence). V was cut by 1 base and J by 3 bases, with 9 bases left in between. The CDR3 is 13 amino acids. CDR3 sequence (DNA): TGTGCCTGGAGTGAGGAGAGGGACACTGAAGCTTTCTTT. Translating it yields CAWSEERDTEAFF.

This chain links TRBV19 with TRBJ1-1; D is uncertain. Germline loops: CDR1 LNHDA, CDR2 SQIVND (reference sequence). The CDR3 is 17 amino acids. Trimming took 2 bases from V and 1 from J, leaving 17 bases between them. In nucleotides, the CDR3 is TGTGCCAGTAGTATATCGGGCCAGGCGCGAAGGAACACTGAAGCTTTCTTT. Residues: CASSISGQARRNTEAFF.

The chain employs TRBV2 and TRBJ2-3; D call uncertain. CDR1 is SNHLY and CDR2 is FYNNEI in the germline V gene. Trimming took 2 bases from V and 6 from J, leaving 15 bases between them. The CDR3 sequence is 15 residues long. As DNA, the CDR3 is TGTGCCAGCAGTGAAAGGGTACGTCTTTCGGATACGCAGTATTTT. Translation: CASSERVRLSDTQYF. Drawing the rest from reference TRBV2 and TRBJ2-3, the complete variable domain is EPEVTQTPSHQVTQMGQEVILRCVPISNHLYFYWYRQILGQKVEFLVSFYNNEISEKSEIFDDQFSVERPDGSNFTLKIRSTKLEDSAMYFCASSERVRLSDTQYFGPGTRLTVL.

This clone was observed a single time. This rearrangement joins TRBV2 to TRBJ1-2; no firm D call. The V gene lost 4 bases and the J gene lost 10 bases, with 13 bases spanning the gap. This CDR3 has 12 residues. The germline V gene has CDR1 SNHLY and CDR2 FYNNEI. The CDR3: CASSVRRVDYTF. CDR3 DNA: TGTGCCAGCAGTGTTCGAAGGGTCGACTACACCTTC.

The chain couples TRBV9 to TRBJ1-2; D might be TRBD1 (5 bases). V lost 1 base, J lost 0 bases, and 10 bases lay in between. Germline V gives CDR1 SGDLS, CDR2 YYNGEE. The CDR3 is 15 amino acids. The CDR3 DNA is TGTGCCAGCAGCGTACGCGGGGGGACTAACTATGGCTACACCTTC. It specifies CASSVRGGTNYGYTF.

The chain carries TRBV27 and TRBJ2-7; maybe TRBD1 (5 bases). CDR3 length equals 14 residues. Germline V gene lookup returns CDR1 MNHEY and CDR2 SMNVEV (reference sequence). V lost 3 bases to trimming and J lost 6 bases, with 15 bases between them. The chain's CDR3 is CASSLGRAKGEQYF. The CDR3 DNA reads TGTGCCAGCAGTTTGGGCAGGGCAAAAGGCGAGCAGTACTTC.

V usage is TRBV19 and J usage is TRBJ2-2, with 7 bases fitting TRBD2. CDR1 and CDR2 from the germline V gene are LNHDA and SQIVND (reference sequence). This CDR3 comprises 13 residues. Trimming removed 4 bases from V and 6 bases from J; junction bases left unmatched: 2. In nucleotides, the CDR3 is TGTGCCAGTAGTACCGCGGGAGCCGGGGAGCTGTTTTTT. This encodes CASSTAGAGELFF.